This entry lists 24 T cell receptor beta chains sequenced from one sample in a study of T cells after yellow fever vaccination (dated by TCRdb to the late 2010s). This sample's treatment or condition label indicates: live attenuated yellow fever vaccine strain. Libraries came from 5' RACE. The instrument given in TCRdb is Illumina NovaSeq 6000. TCRdb redid the processing of the public reads, applying fastp at Q25 and MiXCR, and retained in-frame beta chains. Records with the same CDR3 protein are collapsed into one entry carrying the most frequent genes and DNA. Across this sample there are roughly 190,000 distinct CDR3 sequences, with 8% to 13% seen only once. 36% of the sample rests with the top ten. The specimen comprised CD8+ T cells sorted from PBMCs, sampled 15 days after the yellow fever booster vaccination. Receptors were obtained from a man between 18 and 29 years old who received the YFV17D yellow fever vaccine.

The chain's CDR3 is CASSSGTGGIFGQETQYF. The CDR3, as DNA: TGTGCCAGCAGCTCCGGGACAGGGGGCATTTTTGGCCAAGAGACCCAGTACTTC. This chain links TRBV7-7 with TRBJ2-5, with 12 positions matching TRBD1. Looked up from germline, CDR1 is SSHAT and CDR2 is FNYEAQ (reference sequence). J gave up 1 base and V 4 bases, and 10 bases lay outside the gene matches. The CDR3 has 18 residues.

J is TRBJ2-5 and V is TRBV2; possible D gene TRBD2, 5 bases. Germline V gene sequence: CDR1 SNHLY, CDR2 FYNNEI. The CDR3 runs 16 residues. V lost 3 bases and J lost 5, with 19 bases in between. The CDR3 is CASSDFAGVHRETQYF. In DNA, the CDR3 is TGTGCCAGCAGTGATTTTGCCGGGGTCCATAGGGAGACCCAGTACTTC.

This clonotype appeared many times. The rearrangement uses TRBV4-1 and TRBJ1-5; D possibly corresponds to TRBD1 (5 bases). Trimming shortened V by 3 bases and J by 7 bases, and 13 bases separated the two germline ends. CDR3 length: 14 amino acids. CDR1 is MGHRA and CDR2 is YSYEKL in the germline V gene. CDR3 region: CASSQIGESQPQHF. DNA for the CDR3: TGCGCCAGCAGCCAGATAGGGGAAAGCCAGCCCCAGCATTTT.

This chain uses TRBV19 with TRBJ1-1; 7 nucleotides agree with TRBD1. Trimming cost V 6 bases and J 4 bases; bases outside gene matches: 8. This CDR3 has 14 amino acids. Germline loops: CDR1 LNHDA, CDR2 SQIVND (reference sequence). The CDR3 sequence is CASRNTGEGTEAFF. CDR3 sequence (DNA): TGTGCCAGTAGAAATACAGGGGAGGGCACTGAAGCTTTCTTT.

CDR3 loop: CASSLVAGGNYEQYF. In nucleotides, the CDR3 is TGTGCCAGCAGTTTAGTTGCGGGGGGAAACTACGAGCAGTACTTC. The rearrangement links TRBV12-3 or TRBV12-4 to TRBJ2-7; 8 positions match TRBD2. This CDR3 contains 15 residues. V lost 1 base to trimming and J lost 3 bases; unmatched junction nucleotides: 5.

There are many counts of this clonotype. V usage is TRBV27 and J usage is TRBJ2-7, with D hard to call. This CDR3 region has 13 residues. The germline gives CDR1 MNHEY, CDR2 SMNVEV (reference sequence). V lost 3 bases and J lost 2, with 8 bases in between. DNA of the CDR3: TGTGCCAGCAGTTTGGGCCTAGCCTACGAGCAGTACTTC. Translated, it gives CASSLGLAYEQYF.

The sample holds one count of this clonotype. The rearrangement links TRBV9 to TRBJ2-7; D is unresolved. Between the trimmed V and J ends, which lost 2 bases and 5 bases, there was a span of 8 bases. Germline assignment: CDR1 SGDLS and CDR2 YYNGEE. This CDR3 has 12 amino acids. This CDR3 is CASSVMDHEQYF. Here the CDR3 DNA reads TGTGCCAGCAGCGTCATGGACCACGAGCAGTACTTC.

This chain's CDR3 is CASSPDPKGYGYTF. The CDR3 region has the DNA TGCGCCAGCAGCCCTGACCCGAAAGGCTATGGCTACACCTTC. This sequence joins TRBV4-3 and TRBJ1-2; no reliable D call. Trimming cost V 4 bases and J 4 bases, with 13 bases left between them. CDR3 length: 14 residues. The V gene's germline CDR1 is LGHNA and CDR2 YSLEER.

This clonotype has only a few counts. The V and J genes are TRBV15 and TRBJ2-7, with D tentatively TRBD1 or TRBD2 (5 bases each). The CDR3 covers 12 residues. Germline CDR1 and CDR2: LNHNV and YYDKDF (reference sequence). Deletions cut 4 bases from V and 5 bases from J, with 9 bases between. CDR3 amino acids: CATSTRGDEQYF. The CDR3 nucleotides are TGTGCCACCAGCACCAGAGGGGACGAGCAGTACTTC.

This clonotype was detected only a few times. The rearrangement links TRBV3-1 to TRBJ2-3; 8 nucleotides agree with TRBD2. CDR3 length: 14 amino acids. V shed 0 bases, J shed 8 bases, and the junction held 4 bases outside the gene matches. Germline-derived CDR1 and CDR2 are LGHDT and YNNKEL (reference sequence). The CDR3: CASSQDFGTSTQYF. Written as DNA, the CDR3 is TGTGCCAGCAGCCAAGATTTTGGGACTAGTACGCAGTATTTT.

V is TRBV6-6 and J is TRBJ1-6, with D possibly matching TRBD1 (6 bases). With 0 bases removed from V and 7 bases from J, the gap between germline ends came to 13 bases. Germline lookup yields CDR1 MNHNY and CDR2 SVGAGI (reference sequence). The length of the CDR3 is 16 residues. This CDR3 is CASSYSPGVGNSPLHF. Written as DNA, the CDR3 is TGTGCCAGCAGTTACTCCCCAGGGGTAGGGAATTCACCCCTCCACTTT.

This clonotype was picked up a small number of times. This chain connects TRBV29-1 to TRBJ2-2, with TRBD1 matching over 7 bases. This CDR3 has 13 residues. Germline V gene lookup returns CDR1 SQVTM and CDR2 ANQGSEA. J lost 2 bases, V lost 6 bases, and 3 bases had no gene match. The DNA of the CDR3 is TGCAGCGTGGGGACAGCAAACACCGGGGAGCTGTTTTTT. It translates to CSVGTANTGELFF.

The genes are TRBV27 and TRBJ1-2, with 9 bases identical to TRBD1. The germline V gene has CDR1 MNHEY and CDR2 SMNVEV (reference sequence). The CDR3 length is 13 residues. V gave up 10 bases and J gave up 6 bases; unmatched junction bases: 9. The CDR3 sequence: CATRGTGLDGYTF. The CDR3 DNA reads as TGTGCCACCAGGGGGACAGGGTTAGATGGCTACACCTTC.

This rearrangement joins TRBV28 to TRBJ2-7; TRBD1 matches at 9 bases. J was trimmed by 5 bases and V by 6 bases; bases with no gene match: 5. CDR1 is MDHEN and CDR2 is SYDVKM in the germline V gene. This CDR3 region has 13 residues. DNA of the CDR3: TGTGCCAGCAGGGGACAGGGTTCCGACGAGCAGTACGTC. Its protein is CASRGQGSDEQYV.

The genes are TRBV4-1 and TRBJ1-4; weak D call: TRBD1 (5 bases). Germline assignment: CDR1 MGHRA and CDR2 YSYEKL. The CDR3 loop spans 12 amino acids. The germline V and J ends were trimmed by 1 base and 10 bases, with 7 bases remaining between them. The CDR3 coding sequence is TGCGCCAGCAGCCAAGGCGGGGGAAAACTGTTTTTT. Translation gives CASSQGGGKLFF.

In its sample, this clonotype was seen a few times. This sequence joins TRBV7-9 and TRBJ1-1, with a weak D call TRBD1 (6 bases). V shed 1 base and J shed 4 bases, with 13 bases lying between them. This CDR3 spans 15 amino acids. Germline values: CDR1 SEHNR, CDR2 FQNEAQ (reference sequence). The CDR3 reads CASSLVSQGITEAFF. CDR3 nucleotide sequence: TGTGCCAGCAGCTTAGTTTCTCAGGGGATCACTGAAGCTTTCTTT.

This clonotype showed up just a few times. V and J are TRBV5-6 and TRBJ1-4; 8 bases agree with TRBD1. V was clipped by 4 bases and J by 5 bases; unmatched bases: 4. Germline V lookup: CDR1 SGHDT, CDR2 YYEEEE. The CDR3 has 14 amino acids. CDR3 sequence: CASSRDRQNEKLFF. The CDR3 DNA is TGTGCCAGCAGCCGGGACAGGCAAAATGAAAAACTGTTTTTT.

This clonotype was counted between two and nine times. V gene TRBV6-2 or TRBV6-3 combines with J gene TRBJ2-1; either TRBD1 or TRBD2 may fit D (6 bases each). The CDR3 length is 13 residues. Germline V gene data show CDR1 as MNHEY and CDR2 as SVGEGT. V lost 4 bases and J 9 bases, leaving 13 bases between the germline ends. The CDR3 bases are TGTGCCAGCAGTTCCCAACAGGGAGGTGAGCAGTTCTTC. Translating gives CASSSQQGGEQFF.

The CDR3 loop is CASSHSGGGGELFF. The CDR3 DNA reads as TGTGCCAGCAGCCACAGCGGGGGTGGTGGGGAGCTGTTTTTT. The J gene is TRBJ2-2, the V gene TRBV7-8; 8 bases match TRBD2. The CDR3 extends over 14 amino acids. Unmatched junction bases numbered 7, after V lost 5 bases and J lost 8 bases. Germline V CDR1 and CDR2: SGHVS, FQNEAQ.

This clonotype was counted only a few times. This chain joins TRBV27 and TRBJ2-5; either TRBD1 or TRBD2 may supply D (5 bases each). Between the trimmed V and J ends, which lost 5 bases and 7 bases, there was a span of 14 bases. The CDR3 loop spans 13 amino acids. The germline V gene encodes CDR1 MNHEY and CDR2 SMNVEV (reference sequence). The CDR3 DNA reads as TGTGCCAGCAGTAACTGGGACCTCGGGACCCAGTACTTC. As protein: CASSNWDLGTQYF.

The rearrangement uses TRBV25-1 and TRBJ2-5, with D possibly called TRBD1 or TRBD2 (5 bases each). The V gene lost 8 bases and the J gene lost 2 bases, with 9 bases spanning the gap. Looked up from germline, CDR1 is MGHDK and CDR2 is SYGVNS. The CDR3 extends over 12 amino acids. The CDR3 here is CASGGVQETQYF. CDR3 nucleotides: TGTGCCAGCGGGGGTGTACAAGAGACCCAGTACTTC.

This clonotype was seen a few times. The V gene is TRBV9, the J gene TRBJ1-1; D gene unclear. V dropped 4 bases and J dropped 4 bases, with 11 bases sitting between them. CDR1 is SGDLS and CDR2 is YYNGEE in the germline V gene. The CDR3 extends over 13 amino acids. DNA for the CDR3: TGTGCCAGCAGCTCGACCCCCGGCACTGAAGCTTTCTTT. This codes for CASSSTPGTEAFF.

This rearrangement joins TRBV5-3 to TRBJ2-7; D is unresolved. TRBV5-3 is identified as an open reading frame with a role that is uncertain. V dropped 4 bases and J dropped 1 base, with 15 bases sitting between them. The CDR3 is made up of 15 amino acids. DNA of the CDR3: TGTGCCAGAAGCCCCCGGCCCTCTAAATCCTACGAGCAGTACGTC. Translation gives CARSPRPSKSYEQYV.

This clonotype was seen a few times. The chain has TRBV4-1 and TRBJ2-1, with unresolved D. V lost 0 bases to trimming and J lost 5 bases, with 11 bases between them. The germline V gene has CDR1 MGHRA and CDR2 YSYEKL. The CDR3 sequence is 15 residues long. The CDR3 DNA reads TGCGCCAGCAGCCAAGAAAGGGTCCGGGACAATGAGCAGTTCTTC. Its protein is CASSQERVRDNEQFF.